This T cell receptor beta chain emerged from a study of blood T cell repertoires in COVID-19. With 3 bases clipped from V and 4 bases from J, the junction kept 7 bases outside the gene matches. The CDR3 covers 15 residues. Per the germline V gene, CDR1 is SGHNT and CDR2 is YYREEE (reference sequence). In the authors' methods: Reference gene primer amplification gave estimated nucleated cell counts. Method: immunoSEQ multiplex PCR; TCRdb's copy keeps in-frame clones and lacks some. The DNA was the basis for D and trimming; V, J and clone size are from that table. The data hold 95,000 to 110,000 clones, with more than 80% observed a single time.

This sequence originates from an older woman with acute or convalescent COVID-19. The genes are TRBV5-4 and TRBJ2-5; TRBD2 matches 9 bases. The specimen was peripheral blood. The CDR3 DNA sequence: TGTGCCAGCAGCTGGACCCCAGCGGGAGGAGAGACCCAGTACTTC. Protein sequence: CASSWTPAGGETQYF.